The TCR beta chain described here comes from a study of cytomegalovirus exposure and HLA in healthy donors. Overall study results and limits: HLA alleles showed associations with around 15,000 TCR beta sequences in a later analysis, at a 0.05 false discovery rate.

60 Vbeta and 13 Jbeta primers were used in PCR. Clones were sequenced by immunoSEQ multiplex PCR, and TCRdb holds only the in-frame ones, with some missing. The table lists around 180,000 clones, roughly 80% of them singletons. Comments on this clone: Its target is not known.

Sequencing was done on a sample of PBMCs. The receptor was isolated from a male donor in good health and CMV-seronegative.

The CDR3 here is CASSQASLPGRETGELFF. CDR3 nucleotide sequence: TGCGCCAGCAGCCAAGCCTCCCTACCCGGGAGAGAAACCGGGGAGCTGTTTTTT. The chain is built from TRBV4-3 and TRBJ2-2; maybe TRBD2 (6 bases). Trimming stripped 1 base from V and 5 bases from J, with 20 bases between. The germline V gene has CDR1 LGHNA and CDR2 YSLEER. The length of the CDR3 is 18 residues.